The rows below give T cell receptor beta chains drawn from one sample of a study of blood T cell repertoires in COVID-19. TCRdb's table, derived via immunoSEQ multiplex PCR, lists solely in-frame clones and lacks some. The data contain 120,000 or so clones, more than 75% of them singletons. Input material: peripheral blood. The source of these receptors is a man aged 60 to 75 with COVID-19, enrolled during active disease. Each CDR3 is given with its conserved first and last residue. A D gene is named only where the DNA matches it firmly. Rows give clone size only sometimes, using once, few, many, or a class for an expanded clone.

TRBV5-1	-	TRBJ2-1	-	TGCGCCAGCAGCTTACCGACAGCCTATGAGCAGTTCTTC	CASSLPTAYEQFF
TRBV19	-	TRBJ1-1	-	TGTGCCAGTAGCCGGGGGATCAACACTGAAGCTTTCTTT	CASSRGINTEAFF
TRBV5-1	-	TRBJ1-1	-	TGCGCCAGCAGCTTGAACTTCCGAGAAGCTTTCTTT	CASSLNFREAFF
TRBV7-8	-	TRBJ1-1	-	TGTGCCAGCAGCTTAAAAGGACTGTGGAACACTGAAGCTTTCTTT	CASSLKGLWNTEAFF
TRBV27	-	TRBJ2-3	-	TGTGCCAGCAGTTTAACCGCCGGTAGCACAGATACGCAGTATTTT	CASSLTAGSTDTQYF
TRBV5-5	-	TRBJ1-2	-	TGTGCCAGCAGCGGGGAGGGCTTTGGCTACACCTTC	CASSGEGFGYTF
TRBV18	-	TRBJ2-7	-	TGTGCCAGCTCACCACCGAATGGAGACTCCTACGAGCAGTACTTC	CASSPPNGDSYEQYF
TRBV19	-	TRBJ2-1	-	TGTGCCAGTCGTTCTAGCTACAATGAGCAGTTCTTC	CASRSSYNEQFF
TRBV11-2	-	TRBJ1-3	-	TGTGCCAGCAGCTTTGACAGGGGAAACACCATATATTTT	CASSFDRGNTIYF
TRBV5-8	-	TRBJ2-2	-	TGTGCCAGCAGCGGACTTACTCGGAGGACCGGGGAGCTGTTTTTT	CASSGLTRRTGELFF
TRBV30	TRBD1	TRBJ1-5	-	TGTGCCTGGAGTGTAACAGGGGGCAATCAGCCCCAGCATTTT	CAWSVTGGNQPQHF
TRBV3-1/TRBV3-2	TRBD2	TRBJ2-1	-	TGTGCCAGCAGCCAAGGAGGACTAGCGGCAAACAATGAGCAGTTCTTC	CASSQGGLAANNEQFF
TRBV24-1	-	TRBJ2-5	-	TGTGCCACCAGTGATGAGGCAGGGGGGCAAGAGACCCAGTACTTC	CATSDEAGGQETQYF
TRBV7-9	-	TRBJ1-1	-	TGTGCCAGCAGCTTAGAACAGGGGAACACTGAAGCTTTCTTT	CASSLEQGNTEAFF
TRBV3-1/TRBV3-2	-	TRBJ1-2	-	TGTGCCAGCAGCCAAGTTTCCTCTCCCCCTGGCTACACCTTC	CASSQVSSPPGYTF
TRBV9	TRBD1	TRBJ1-2	-	TGTGCCAGCAGCGTAGAGCCAGGGGGAAAATATGGCTACACCTTC	CASSVEPGGKYGYTF
TRBV3-1/TRBV3-2	-	TRBJ1-2	-	TGTGCCAGCAGCCAAGGATTGGGGGGGCTGGGCTACACCTTC	CASSQGLGGLGYTF
TRBV4-1	-	TRBJ2-6	once	TGCGCCAGCAGAAACACGAGGGAAGGCGGGGCCAACGTCCTGACTTTC	CASRNTREGGANVLTF
TRBV7-7	TRBD2	TRBJ2-1	few	TGTGCCAGCAGCTTGGGACTAGCGGGAGTTCGGGAGCAGTTCTTC	CASSLGLAGVREQFF
TRBV21-1	-	TRBJ2-5	-	TGTGCCAGCAGCCAAGGGAGGGACAGAAGGGAGACCCAGTACTTC	CASSQGRDRRETQYF
TRBV6-6	TRBD1	TRBJ1-1	once	TGTGCCAGCAGTGGAGGGGGCAACACTGAAGCTTTCTTT	CASSGGGNTEAFF
TRBV11-1	TRBD1	TRBJ2-4	-	TGTGCCAGCAGTTTCGGGACAGGGATAAACATTCAGTACTTC	CASSFGTGINIQYF
TRBV5-4	-	TRBJ1-2	-	TGTGCCAGCAGCACCCGGACTGGCTATGGCTACACCTTC	CASSTRTGYGYTF
TRBV10-1	-	TRBJ1-1	-	TGCGCCAGCAGTGACGGGGAGGTCACTGAAGCTTTCTTT	CASSDGEVTEAFF
TRBV19	-	TRBJ2-7	once	TGTGCCAGTAGTATAGGGAGCTCCTACGAGCAGTACTTC	CASSIGSSYEQYF
TRBV4-1	TRBD2	TRBJ2-1	few	TGCGCCAGCAGCCCTGGACTAGCGGGCGCCAATGAGCAGTTCTTC	CASSPGLAGANEQFF
TRBV3-1/TRBV3-2	-	TRBJ2-2	few	TGTGCCAGCAGCCCCCGGTGGGGGGAGCTGTTTTTT	CASSPRWGELFF
TRBV7-9	TRBD1	TRBJ2-2	-	TGTGCCAGCAGCCCCGGGACAGCGAACACCGGGGAGCTGTTTTTT	CASSPGTANTGELFF
TRBV5-4	-	TRBJ2-1	once	TGTGCCAGCAGCTTGGAGCCCAACCACAATGAGCAGTTCTTC	CASSLEPNHNEQFF
TRBV19	-	TRBJ1-2	-	TGTGCCAGTCGCGTCACAGGGTCCTATGGCTACACCTTC	CASRVTGSYGYTF
TRBV18	TRBD2	TRBJ2-7	-	TGTGCCAGCTCACCACCGGGAGCGGGAGGGTACGAGCAGTACTTC	CASSPPGAGGYEQYF
TRBV12-5	-	TRBJ1-3	-	TGTGCTAGTGGACCAGAGGACATCTCTGGAAACACCATATATTTT	CASGPEDISGNTIYF
TRBV7-9	TRBD1	TRBJ1-6	-	TGTGCCAGCAGCCTCGGCGGAGGGACAGGGAGTGATTCACCCCTCCACTTT	CASSLGGGTGSDSPLHF
TRBV5-4	TRBD1	TRBJ2-7	-	TGTGCCAGCAGCTTGGGTGCAGGGGGCTACTACGAGCAGTACTTC	CASSLGAGGYYEQYF
TRBV6-7	TRBD2	TRBJ2-7	-	TGTGCCAGCAGTTCCAACCGGACTAGCGGAAACCACTACGAGCAGTACTTC	CASSSNRTSGNHYEQYF
TRBV10-3	TRBD1	TRBJ1-1	-	TGTGCCATCGGGCAGGGGGATCTTAACACTGAAGCTTTCTTT	CAIGQGDLNTEAFF
TRBV7-9	-	TRBJ2-1	-	TGTGCCAGCAGCTCGACAGGTTACATCTACAATGAGCAGTTCTTC	CASSSTGYIYNEQFF
TRBV24-1	-	TRBJ1-1	-	TGTGCCACCAGACAGGGAGTAGACACTGAAGCTTTCTTT	CATRQGVDTEAFF
TRBV28	TRBD2	TRBJ2-2	-	TGTGCCAGCACTATAGGGGGACTAGCGGGAGGGCCAGGCACCGGGGAGCTGTTTTTT	CASTIGGLAGGPGTGELFF
TRBV3-1/TRBV3-2	TRBD2	TRBJ2-3	once	TGTGCCAGCAGTCCTGACGCTAGCGGGACAGATACGCAGTATTTT	CASSPDASGTDTQYF
TRBV5-4	-	TRBJ2-1	-	TGTGCCAGCAGCTTGGTAACTAGAGAAAACAATGAGCAGTTCTTC	CASSLVTRENNEQFF
TRBV7-2	TRBD1	TRBJ2-1	-	TGTGCCAGCAGCCCTGACAGGGCAATCTACAATGAGCAGTTCTTC	CASSPDRAIYNEQFF
TRBV2	-	TRBJ2-7	-	TGTGCCAGCAGTGATTTGGAGGGATGGGAGCAGTACTTC	CASSDLEGWEQYF
TRBV29-1	TRBD1	TRBJ2-1	-	TGCAGCGTCAAACAGGGGGCCACCTACAATGAGCAGTTCTTC	CSVKQGATYNEQFF
TRBV11-3	-	TRBJ2-7	-	TGTGCCAGCAGCAAACAGGAGGGCGGTGAGCAGTACTTC	CASSKQEGGEQYF
TRBV6-5	-	TRBJ1-2	-	TGTGCCAGCAGTTACGGACAGAACTATGGCTACACCTTC	CASSYGQNYGYTF